This T cell receptor (beta chain) was captured by sequencing in a study of response to subunit inactivated influenza vaccine. The V gene's germline CDR1 is MRHNA and CDR2 SNTAGT. V was shortened by 7 bases and J by 8 bases, with 21 bases between the two germline ends. This CDR3 is 15 amino acids long. TCRdb redid the calling of the RT-PCR reads with MiXCR, one entry per CDR3 protein. The sample lists 500,000 to 600,000 distinct CDR3 sequences, approximately 7.6% occurring once. Concerning this clonotype itself: Its target is unknown.

Findings and caveats of the study: The authors offered the suggestion that each seasonal influenza vaccination recruits few new T cells.

This sequence was found in a man aged 50-75 years who received an inactivated influenza vaccine. This sample comprised PBMCs from blood, obtained less than 30 months after vaccination. This sequence joins TRBV6-4 and TRBJ2-4; D not resolved. CDR3 DNA sequence: TGTGCCAGCACCGCGCCCCGAAAAAGGGCGGACATTCAGTACTTC. Encoded protein: CASTAPRKRADIQYF.